What follows describes a single T cell receptor (beta chain). Its antigen has not been determined. No quality values exist for individual bases; no much larger clone is one base distant. TCRbeta CDR3 regions were amplified from genomic DNA by means of the immunoSEQ Assay, a bias-controlled multiplex PCR. As for the original processing: Within the assay, amplification of reference gene primers was used to estimate how many nucleated cells each sample contained. To quantify the absolute abundance of each unique TCRbeta CDR3 rearrangement, sequence reads were collapsed and filtered. For each sample, productive Simpson clonality was calculated as the square root of Simpson's diversity index across productive rearrangements. TCRdb took over this immuneACCESS table, retaining in-frame rearrangements with V and J assigned. Such tables are incomplete; in checked studies, under half of the missing clones stem from an unresolved V gene, and the remainder is unexplained. Clone size and the V and J calls come from that table; the DNA yielded D and trimming. The sample data list 100,000 to 150,000 clones, and roughly 90% of these were observed just once. Around 20% of the sample rests with the top ten.

This record belongs to a study of blood T cell repertoires in COVID-19 (TCRdb year 2020). General notes on the study: Collaborator samples came from the United States, Italy and Spain and covered acute and convalescent phases of COVID-19. Sample metadata almost always included a de-identified subject ID, COVID-19 status, age in years and sex. The repertoires were released in a freely available public database intended as a resource for research on the immune response to SARS-CoV-2. The samples were drawn from the first 160 participants of the ongoing ImmuneRACE study and from 1,200 or so subjects provided by 6 global collaborators. Where available, HLA class I and class II types were obtained from metadata supplied by the sample provider rather than from assay-based typing. Deeply sampled blood TCRbeta repertoires from subjects exposed to, actively infected with, or recovered from COVID-19 were included in the dataset. The material from the prospective study consisted of cDNA or gDNA derived from T cells, B-cell-depleted T cells, or PBMCs.

Study-wide conclusions, independent of this receptor: Clinical and demographic metadata were provided uncurated, with the amount varying by source and participant.

The collaborating institutions used their own protocols to collect whole blood in K2EDTA tubes. Collaborator samples were shipped for TCRbeta analysis as frozen whole blood, isolated PBMCs, or DNA extracted from either sample type. The source of this sequence is a man in his fifties or sixties with active or convalescent COVID-19. Sample: peripheral blood.

The CDR3 corresponds to CASSLRGWGSQPQHF. The sequence in DNA is TGTGCCAGCAGTTTAAGGGGCTGGGGAAGTCAGCCCCAGCATTTT. The chain is assembled from TRBV28 and TRBJ1-5; TRBD1 is perhaps the D gene, given 5 matching bases. The CDR3 runs 15 residues from the cysteine to the phenylalanine. This entry keeps only the CDR3 DNA: 45 bases, framed from base 1. V is reduced by 2 bases and J by 6 bases, leaving a spacing of 14 bases between them. The germline V gene provides CDR1 MDHEN and CDR2 SYDVKM.